This TCR beta chain was obtained from a study of Tregs in tolerant kidney transplant recipients. Study context: Mixed chimerism was transient after nonmyeloablative marrow transplants from related graft donors. General study points: Tregs expanded with activated donor B cells seemed most donor-specific. Biological reproducibility was not directly addressed, but technical replication error appeared minimal.

Some clones are missing from TCRdb's copy, which holds only in-frame ones; the method was immunoSEQ multiplex PCR. The data show about 73,000 clones, 95% to 98% seen once. In the case of this clone: Its antigen is unidentified.

Unstimulated regulatory T cells (CD4+CD25+CD127-), CD4+CD25- non-regulatory cells, CD4 and CD8 cells were FACS-sorted from thawed PBMCs. The CDR3 sequence is 17 residues long. Germline trimming cut 5 bases from V and 2 bases from J; bases unmatched to any gene: 9. Per germline, CDR1 SGHTA and CDR2 FQGNSA. The J gene is TRBJ2-3, the V gene TRBV7-2; 11 bases align to TRBD2. This clonotype was sampled from a human donor who received a combined kidney and bone marrow transplant. Sequences were derived from CD4+ T cells from blood, sampled before the transplant. CDR3 sequence reads: CASSTTSGAVSTDTQYF. The CDR3, as DNA: TGTGCCAGCAGCACGACTAGCGGGGCAGTCTCCACAGATACGCAGTATTTT.